One and the same sample provided the 32 T cell receptor beta chains below, sequenced in a study of cytomegalovirus exposure and HLA in healthy donors. Vbeta (60) and Jbeta (13) primers were used in the PCR. Method: immunoSEQ multiplex PCR; TCRdb's copy keeps in-frame clones and lacks some. The sample holds 200,000 to 250,000 clones; roughly 79% are singletons and the top ten take about 0.6%. The material sequenced was PBMCs. The receptor set was obtained from a woman in her 40s in good health and CMV-seronegative.

DNA of the CDR3: TGTGCCAGCTGTCCCGGGACAGGGGGCAACGAGCAGTACTTC. It encodes CASCPGTGGNEQYF. The chain is built from TRBV18 and TRBJ2-7, with 12 bases aligning to TRBD1. Germline assignment: CDR1 KGHSH and CDR2 LQKENI. The length of the CDR3 is 14 residues. The junction had 6 bases not matched to a gene; V was cut back by 7 bases and J by 5 bases.

The chain employs TRBV5-1 and TRBJ1-5; perhaps TRBD1 as D (5 bases). The germline V and J ends were trimmed by 0 bases and 0 bases, with 10 bases remaining between them. The germline gives CDR1 SGHRS, CDR2 YFSETQ. The CDR3 sequence is 16 residues long. In DNA form, the CDR3 reads TGCGCCAGCAGCTTGGGGGGGGGTGATAGCAATCAGCCCCAGCATTTT. Its translation is CASSLGGGDSNQPQHF.

The CDR3 loop reads CASSVGTGRQPQHF. The CDR3 DNA sequence: TGTGCCAGTAGTGTCGGGACAGGGAGGCAGCCCCAGCATTTT. The rearrangement uses TRBV19 and TRBJ1-5, with 9 bases lining up with TRBD1. CDR1 and CDR2 (germline): LNHDA, SQIVND (reference sequence). The CDR3 spans 14 residues. V was clipped by 5 bases and J by 7 bases; unmatched bases: 6.

The V gene is TRBV7-9, the J gene TRBJ1-2, with D hard to call. CDR1 is SEHNR, CDR2 FQNEAQ, per germline (reference sequence). This CDR3 is built from 12 residues. Trimming took 6 bases from V and 3 from J, leaving 8 bases between them. The CDR3 DNA reads as TGTGCCAGCAGGTGGGGAGACTATGGCTACACCTTC. This codes for CASRWGDYGYTF.

The chain joins TRBV5-8 to TRBJ1-1; possibly TRBD1 for D (6 bases). CDR3 size: 15 residues. Germline loops: CDR1 SGHTS, CDR2 YDEGEE. Trimming took 4 bases from V and 0 from J, leaving 13 bases between them. The CDR3 is CASSPKGHLNTEAFF. DNA for the CDR3: TGTGCCAGCAGCCCCAAGGGACACCTGAACACTGAAGCTTTCTTT.

This clone was counted once. The gene calls are TRBV6-1 and TRBJ1-6; D gene unclear. V was shortened by 5 bases and J by 4 bases, with 9 bases between the two germline ends. CDR1 and CDR2 from the germline V gene are MNHNS and SASEGT. The CDR3 consists of 14 residues. CDR3 residues: CASSLVRYNSPLHF. The CDR3 region has the DNA TGTGCCAGCAGTTTAGTGAGGTATAATTCACCCCTCCACTTT.

The V and J genes are TRBV19 and TRBJ1-5; D gene uncertain. The CDR3 sequence is 16 residues long. V was pared by 9 bases and J by 0 bases, with 18 bases between. Germline values: CDR1 LNHDA, CDR2 SQIVND (reference sequence). CDR3 region: CASKINENHSNQPQHF. The DNA of the CDR3 is TGTGCCAGCAAAATAAACGAGAACCATAGCAATCAGCCCCAGCATTTT.

This clone was observed a few times. J is TRBJ2-7 and V is TRBV4-2, with 10 bases aligning to TRBD2. This CDR3 comprises 19 residues. The germline V gene encodes CDR1 LGHNA and CDR2 YNFKEQ. V was clipped by 1 base and J by 1 base; unmatched bases: 13. DNA for the CDR3: TGTGCCAGCAGCCAAGCCACGGGCCTGTCTAGCGGGGGATCCTACGAGCAGTACTTC. Its protein is CASSQATGLSSGGSYEQYF.

The genes are TRBV15 and TRBJ2-1, with TRBD1 matching 11 bases. This CDR3 spans 14 amino acids. V lost 7 bases, J lost 4 bases, and 3 bases stayed unmatched. Looked up from germline, CDR1 is LNHNV and CDR2 is YYDKDF (reference sequence). The CDR3 coding sequence is TGTGCCACCACCTGGGACAGGGGGTACAATGAGCAGTTCTTC. This gives the protein CATTWDRGYNEQFF.

About this clone: Sequence at one end of the junction differs from germline and may be a read error. V gene TRBV7-7 combines with J gene TRBJ2-7, with D uncertain. CDR1 and CDR2 (germline): SSHAT, FNYEAQ (reference sequence). This CDR3 is 13 amino acids long. The CDR3 nucleotides read TGTGCTAGCAGCTTCTACGTTGGCTACGAGCAGTACTTC. Residues: CASSFYVGYEQYF.

In nucleotides, the CDR3 is TGTGCCAGCAGCTTAGCCAATTACGAGCAGTACTTC. The encoded protein is CASSLANYEQYF. This chain uses TRBV7-9 with TRBJ2-7; D is ambiguous. V was shortened by 0 bases and J by 4 bases, with 4 bases between the two germline ends. The germline gives CDR1 SEHNR, CDR2 FQNEAQ (reference sequence). The CDR3 sequence is 12 residues long.

The chain uses TRBV5-6 and TRBJ2-7, with unresolved D. V was clipped by 6 bases and J by 1 base, with 8 bases between them. The CDR3 has 12 residues. Germline V gene data show CDR1 as SGHDT and CDR2 as YYEEEE. CDR3 DNA: TGTGCCAGCAACTTATATTCCTACGAGCAGTACTTC. This gives the protein CASNLYSYEQYF. The full variable domain, completed using reference TRBV5-6 and TRBJ2-7, is DAGVTQSPTHLIKTRGQQVTLRCSPKSGHDTVSWYQQALGQGPQFIFQYYEEEERQRGNFPDRFSGHQFPNYSSELNVNALLLGDSALYLCASNLYSYEQYFGPGTRLTVT.

This sequence joins TRBV27 and TRBJ1-2; 9 nucleotides agree with TRBD1. Germline V lookup: CDR1 MNHEY, CDR2 SMNVEV (reference sequence). V lost 2 bases and J lost 5; bases outside the gene matches: 12. This CDR3 spans 17 amino acids. In nucleotides, the CDR3 is TGTGCCAGCAGTTTAAGACCCGGGACAGGGCAACGGTATGGCTACACCTTC. It codes for CASSLRPGTGQRYGYTF.

As to this clone: Distinct nucleotide sequences in the sample also encode this CDR3. The J gene is TRBJ2-7, the V gene TRBV30, with a possible D match to TRBD1 (6 bases). V was cut by 4 bases and J by 0 bases, with 22 bases left in between. The CDR3 has 17 residues. CDR1 GTSNPN and CDR2 SVGIG come from the germline V gene (reference sequence). This CDR3 is CAWTTKRSRDNSYEQYF. The CDR3, as DNA: TGTGCCTGGACCACCAAAAGGTCCCGGGACAACTCCTACGAGCAGTACTTC.

The chain couples TRBV9 to TRBJ1-3; D is possibly TRBD1 (5 bases). The V and J ends lost 0 bases and 2 bases respectively, with 9 bases between them. The CDR3 contains 15 residues. The germline V gene encodes CDR1 SGDLS and CDR2 YYNGEE. This chain's CDR3 is CASSVEWGAGNTIYF. The DNA of the CDR3 is TGTGCCAGCAGCGTAGAGTGGGGGGCTGGAAACACCATATATTTT. Full variable domain (rest looked up from reference TRBV9 and TRBJ1-3): DSGVTQTPKHLITATGQRVTLRCSPRSGDLSVYWYQQSLDQGLQFLIQYYNGEERAKGNILERFSAQQFPDLHSELNLSSLELGDSALYFCASSVEWGAGNTIYFGEGSWLTVV.

V is TRBV7-8 and J is TRBJ2-5; 9 bases match TRBD2. V trimming: 5 bases; J trimming: 7 bases; junction bases outside the gene matches: 14. This CDR3 is built from 16 residues. Germline CDR1 reads SGHVS; CDR2 reads FQNEAQ. The chain's CDR3 is CASSRRLVRGGGTQYF. DNA for the CDR3: TGTGCCAGCAGCAGACGACTAGTGCGGGGGGGCGGGACCCAGTACTTC. The variable domain in full, with the rest retrieved from reference TRBV7-8 and TRBJ2-5, is GAGVSQSPRYKVAKRGQDVALRCDPISGHVSLFWYQQALGQGPEFLTYFQNEAQLDKSGLPSDRFFAERPEGSVSTLKIQRTQQEDSAVYLCASSRRLVRGGGTQYFGPGTRLLVL.

The chain is built from TRBV13 and TRBJ2-1; D is perhaps TRBD1 (6 bases). CDR3 length equals 15 residues. V was clipped by 2 bases and J by 0 bases, with 8 bases between them. Looked up from germline, CDR1 is PRHDT and CDR2 is FYEKMQ (reference sequence). For the CDR3, the DNA is TGTGCCAGCAGCTTACTGGGGGCCTCCTACAATGAGCAGTTCTTC. Amino acids: CASSLLGASYNEQFF.

The CDR3 sequence is CASSLIGQNEQFF. CDR3 DNA: TGTGCCAGCAGCTTGATCGGTCAAAATGAGCAGTTCTTC. V is TRBV13 and J is TRBJ2-1; the D is unclear. V was cut by 3 bases and J by 7 bases, with 10 bases left in between. In germline, CDR1 is PRHDT, CDR2 FYEKMQ (reference sequence). CDR3 length: 13 amino acids.

This sequence joins TRBV7-9 and TRBJ2-5; D is perhaps TRBD2 (7 bases). V was pared by 3 bases and J by 2 bases, with 10 bases between. Looked up from germline, CDR1 is SEHNR and CDR2 is FQNEAQ (reference sequence). This CDR3 is 14 amino acids long. CDR3 in amino acids: CASSFGGAQETQYF. CDR3 nucleotide sequence: TGTGCCAGCAGCTTTGGGGGGGCTCAAGAGACCCAGTACTTC.

The J gene is TRBJ1-2, the V gene TRBV7-2, with 9 bases that match TRBD1. The V segment lost 4 bases and the J segment 4 bases; nucleotides outside the gene matches: 10. CDR1 SGHTA and CDR2 FQGNSA come from the germline V gene. The CDR3 sequence is 16 residues long. The CDR3 spells CASSSTGTGYRYGYTF. The DNA for the CDR3 is TGTGCCAGCAGCTCAACCGGGACAGGGTATCGCTATGGCTACACCTTC.

The chain couples TRBV5-6 to TRBJ2-5, with 10 bases that match TRBD2. This CDR3 has 14 residues. Germline loops: CDR1 SGHDT, CDR2 YYEEEE. V was pared by 5 bases and J by 2 bases, with 3 bases of the junction left unmatched. CDR3 region: CASSEGLAQETQYF. In nucleotides, the CDR3 is TGTGCCAGCAGTGAGGGACTAGCGCAAGAGACCCAGTACTTC.

V gene TRBV7-3 combines with J gene TRBJ2-2, with D possibly matching TRBD1 (5 bases). The V gene's germline CDR1 is SGHTA and CDR2 FQGTGA. The CDR3 contains 15 residues. Trimming removed 5 bases at V and 0 bases at J, with 10 bases between. The CDR3 nucleotides read TGTGCCAGCAGCAAAGCAGGGACGAACACCGGGGAGCTGTTTTTT. Its protein product is CASSKAGTNTGELFF.

The V call is TRBV6-6, the J call TRBJ2-5; no definite D call. CDR1 and CDR2 from the germline V gene are MNHNY and SVGAGI (reference sequence). This CDR3 region has 12 residues. V shed 4 bases and J shed 2 bases, with 5 bases lying between them. CDR3 loop: CASSFPQETQYF. The CDR3 nucleotides are TGTGCCAGCAGTTTCCCACAAGAGACCCAGTACTTC.

V is TRBV5-1 and J is TRBJ1-6, with 9 positions matching TRBD1. Germline loops: CDR1 SGHRS, CDR2 YFSETQ. V gave up 4 bases and J gave up 7 bases; unmatched junction bases: 3. The CDR3 consists of 14 residues. The chain's CDR3 is CASSHGTGNSPLHF. The CDR3 coding sequence is TGCGCCAGCAGCCACGGGACAGGGAATTCACCCCTCCACTTT.

The chain uses TRBV6-5 and TRBJ1-5; D is unclear. The V end lost 2 bases, the J end lost 0 bases, and 11 bases lay between the germline ends. Germline assignment: CDR1 MNHEY and CDR2 SVGAGI. The CDR3 is 16 amino acids. The CDR3 DNA reads TGTGCCAGCAGTTACGGGCGAGGGAATAGCAATCAGCCCCAGCATTTT. Protein product: CASSYGRGNSNQPQHF.

In this sample, this clone turned up once. The chain employs TRBV4-1 and TRBJ2-7, with 10 bases matching TRBD1. J was trimmed by 2 bases and V by 4 bases; bases with no gene match: 5. Germline values: CDR1 MGHRA, CDR2 YSYEKL. The CDR3 runs to 15 residues. In nucleotides, the CDR3 is TGCGCCAGCAGCCCGTCGGGACAGGGGCCCTACGAGCAGTACTTC. It specifies CASSPSGQGPYEQYF.

This sequence joins TRBV5-1 and TRBJ1-2, with 7 bases identical to TRBD1. Germline CDR1 and CDR2: SGHRS and YFSETQ. The CDR3 is 15 residues long. V was clipped by 0 bases and J by 0 bases; unmatched bases: 2. CDR3 sequence: CASSLGQGANYGYTF. CDR3 DNA: TGCGCCAGCAGCTTGGGGCAGGGGGCTAACTATGGCTACACCTTC.

The V gene is TRBV2, the J gene TRBJ1-1, with 7 bases matching TRBD1. The CDR3 has 15 amino acids. J gave up 0 bases and V 6 bases, and 7 bases lay outside the gene matches. Germline loops: CDR1 SNHLY, CDR2 FYNNEI. The CDR3 protein is CASRWGTVMNTEAFF. The CDR3 DNA sequence: TGTGCCAGCAGGTGGGGGACAGTCATGAACACTGAAGCTTTCTTT.

V gene TRBV6-1 combines with J gene TRBJ2-2; 8 bases are shared with TRBD2. V dropped 7 bases and J dropped 7; count of bases not matched to a gene: 8. Germline CDR1 reads MNHNS; CDR2 reads SASEGT. The CDR3 is made up of 14 amino acids. The CDR3 sequence: CASTPLGGGGELFF. CDR3 sequence (DNA): TGTGCCAGCACTCCCCTCGGGGGGGGCGGGGAGCTGTTTTTT.

This rearrangement joins TRBV28 to TRBJ2-3; tentative D call: TRBD2 (7 bases). The germline gives CDR1 MDHEN, CDR2 SYDVKM. The CDR3 runs 15 residues. V was clipped by 6 bases and J by 8 bases, with 21 bases between them. This CDR3 reads CASRPGVGGGGTQYF. The CDR3 DNA reads as TGTGCCAGCAGACCCGGGGTGGGAGGGGGGGGTACGCAGTATTTT.

The rearrangement joins TRBV5-4 to TRBJ1-1; tentative D call: TRBD1 (5 bases). The CDR3 covers 14 residues. The V end lost 4 bases, the J end lost 0 bases, and 10 bases lay between the germline ends. Germline V gene data show CDR1 as SGHNT and CDR2 as YYREEE (reference sequence). The DNA for the CDR3 is TGTGCCAGCAGCAACCGGGACTTGAACACTGAAGCTTTCTTT. This sequence encodes CASSNRDLNTEAFF. The full variable domain, its missing parts supplied by reference TRBV5-4 and TRBJ1-1, is ETGVTQSPTHLIKTRGQQVTLRCSSQSGHNTVSWYQQALGQGPQFIFQYYREEENGRGNFPPRFSGLQFPNYSSELNVNALELDDSALYLCASSNRDLNTEAFFGQGTRLTVV.

The V call is TRBV5-1, the J call TRBJ2-6, with D uncertain. From germline, CDR1 is SGHRS and CDR2 YFSETQ. This CDR3 contains 15 residues. Between the trimmed V and J ends, which lost 0 bases and 2 bases, there was a span of 6 bases. CDR3 residues: CASSLAVPGANVLTF. CDR3 sequence (DNA): TGCGCCAGCAGCTTGGCCGTTCCTGGGGCCAACGTCCTGACTTTC.